This T cell receptor beta chain derives from a study of monozygotic twins with inflammatory bowel disease. Findings and limits, study-wide: Repertoires of patients may have been made more variable by differing immunosuppressive treatments. TCRbeta inverse Simpson diversity was decreased in IBD patients versus healthy co-twins.

TCRdb reprocessed the 5' RACE reads and stores each CDR3 protein as one record, lacking DNA. The sample has approximately 330,000 distinct CDR3 sequences. The CDR3 has 14 residues. Germline V gene lookup returns CDR1 KGHDR and CDR2 SFDVKD. In regard to this clonotype: The antigen remains unidentified.

The sequenced material came from blood. The chain links TRBV24-1 to TRBJ2-2. This TCR derives from a human donor with ulcerative colitis or Crohn's disease, or a healthy co-twin of an affected twin (not recorded which). The CDR3 sequence: CATSDFSDTGELFF.